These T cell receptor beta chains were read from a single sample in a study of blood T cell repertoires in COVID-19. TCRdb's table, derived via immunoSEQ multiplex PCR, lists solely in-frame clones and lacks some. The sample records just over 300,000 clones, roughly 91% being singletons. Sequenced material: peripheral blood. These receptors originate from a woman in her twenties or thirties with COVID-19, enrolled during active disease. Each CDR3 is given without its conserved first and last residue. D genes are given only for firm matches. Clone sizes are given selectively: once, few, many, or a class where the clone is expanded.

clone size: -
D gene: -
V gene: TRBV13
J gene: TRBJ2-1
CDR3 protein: ASSFGSDNEQF

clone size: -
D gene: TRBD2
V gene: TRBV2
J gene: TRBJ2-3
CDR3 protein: ARSRTSVSTDTQY

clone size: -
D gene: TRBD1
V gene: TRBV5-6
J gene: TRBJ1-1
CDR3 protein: ASSTTGAGTPGAF

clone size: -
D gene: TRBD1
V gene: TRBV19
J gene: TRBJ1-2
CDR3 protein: ASRITGESLYGYT

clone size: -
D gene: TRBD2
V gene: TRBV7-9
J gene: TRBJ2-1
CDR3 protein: ASSLANLAGGLNEQF

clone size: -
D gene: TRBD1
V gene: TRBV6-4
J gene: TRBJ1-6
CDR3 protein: ASSEEQGAKNNSPLH

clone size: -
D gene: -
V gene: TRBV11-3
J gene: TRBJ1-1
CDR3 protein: ASSLEANTEAF

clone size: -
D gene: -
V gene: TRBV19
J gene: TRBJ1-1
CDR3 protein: ASRLTGSRTEAF

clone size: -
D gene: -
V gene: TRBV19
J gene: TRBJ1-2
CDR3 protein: ASSIDSLQVANYGYT

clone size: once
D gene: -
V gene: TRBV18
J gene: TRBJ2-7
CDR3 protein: ASSPGETASYEQY

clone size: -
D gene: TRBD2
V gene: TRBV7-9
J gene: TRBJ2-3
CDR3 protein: ASSLGQTGTSGDTQY

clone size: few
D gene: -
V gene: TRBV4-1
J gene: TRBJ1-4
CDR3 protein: ASSQKLATNEKLF

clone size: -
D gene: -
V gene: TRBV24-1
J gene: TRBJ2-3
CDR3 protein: ATSEAGVTSTDTQY

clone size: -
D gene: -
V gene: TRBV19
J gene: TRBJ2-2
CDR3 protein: ASSQDKNTGELF

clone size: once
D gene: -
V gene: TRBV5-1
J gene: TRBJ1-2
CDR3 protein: ASRTDRNYGYT

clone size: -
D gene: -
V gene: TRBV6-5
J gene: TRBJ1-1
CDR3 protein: ASSYRQGGSEAF

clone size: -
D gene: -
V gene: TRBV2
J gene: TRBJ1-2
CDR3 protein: ASSPPQQVRYGYT

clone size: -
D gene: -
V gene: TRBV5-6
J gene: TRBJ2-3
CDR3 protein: ASSLGYSTDTQY

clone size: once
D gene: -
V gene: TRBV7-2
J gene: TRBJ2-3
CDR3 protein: ASSLKAGWTDTQY

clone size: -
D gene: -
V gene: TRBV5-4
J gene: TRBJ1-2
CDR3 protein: ASSGPNYGYT

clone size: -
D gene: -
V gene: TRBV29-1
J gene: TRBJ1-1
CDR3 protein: SVESFSDTEAF

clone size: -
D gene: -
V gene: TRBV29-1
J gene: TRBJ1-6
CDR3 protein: SARRGDNSPLH

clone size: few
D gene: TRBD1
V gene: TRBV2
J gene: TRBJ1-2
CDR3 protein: ASRGQGSGYGYT

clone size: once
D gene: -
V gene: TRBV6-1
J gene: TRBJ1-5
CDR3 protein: ASSDIRDQPQH

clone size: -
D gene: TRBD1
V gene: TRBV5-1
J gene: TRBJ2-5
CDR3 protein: ASTPTLGQGETQY

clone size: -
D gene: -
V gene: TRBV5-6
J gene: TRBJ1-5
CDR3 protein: ASSLGSGSNQPQH

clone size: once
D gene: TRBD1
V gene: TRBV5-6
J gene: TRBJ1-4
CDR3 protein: ASSLQGEGEKLF

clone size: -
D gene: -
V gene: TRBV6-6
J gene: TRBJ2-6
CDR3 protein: ASSTRQSAGANVLT

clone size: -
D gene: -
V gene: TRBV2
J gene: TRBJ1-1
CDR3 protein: ASKGGAGTF

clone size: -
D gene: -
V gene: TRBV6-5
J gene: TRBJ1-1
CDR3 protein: ASKGQTYFEAF

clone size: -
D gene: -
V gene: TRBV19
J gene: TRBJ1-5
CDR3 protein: ASSISTRGNQPQH

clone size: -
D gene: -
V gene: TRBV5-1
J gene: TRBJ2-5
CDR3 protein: ASSLGLAGNQKETQY